Shown below are 10 T cell receptor beta chains from a single sample sequenced in a study of early T cells in non-severe SARS-CoV-2 infection. TCRdb itself ran the 5' RACE reads through MiXCR, one entry per CDR3 protein. Seen here are nearly 45,000 distinct CDR3 sequences, 9.5% to 13% observed once, and the top ten hold just over 20%. Sequenced: whole blood. The source is an adult who was a healthcare worker with PCR-confirmed SARS-CoV-2 infection or an uninfected control (not recorded which).

The chain carries TRBV9 and TRBJ2-3; D possibly corresponds to TRBD2 (6 bases). Trimming took off 4 bases at V and 0 bases at J, with 15 bases between the two ends. The CDR3 length is 16 residues. CDR1 and CDR2 (germline): SGDLS, YYNGEE. The DNA for the CDR3 is TGTGCCAGCAGCACAACCCTTAGCGGAAGCACAGATACGCAGTATTTT. It yields the protein CASSTTLSGSTDTQYF.

The gene calls are TRBV20-1 and TRBJ2-1, with no clear D. Germline V gene sequence: CDR1 DFQATT, CDR2 SNEGSKA (reference sequence). Trimming left V 4 bases short and J 8 bases short, with 9 bases between. The CDR3 runs to 11 residues. CDR3 residues: CSANTAHEQFF. The CDR3 nucleotides are TGCAGTGCTAATACAGCCCATGAGCAGTTCTTC.

Many counts were recorded for this clonotype. V gene TRBV12-3 or TRBV12-4 combines with J gene TRBJ1-2; D unclear. CDR3 length equals 13 residues. The V gene lost 1 base and the J gene lost 4 bases, with 7 bases spanning the gap. Here the CDR3 DNA reads TGTGCCAGCAGTTTAGGGCAGAGCTATGGCTACACCTTC. Translated, it gives CASSLGQSYGYTF.

This clonotype was recorded at least ten times. This chain uses TRBV4-3 with TRBJ2-1; possible D gene TRBD2, 6 bases. The V end was cut by 1 base, the J end by 12 bases, with 10 bases between. The CDR3 is 12 amino acids. Germline values: CDR1 LGHNA, CDR2 YSLEER. The CDR3 DNA reads as TGCGCCAGCAGCCAAGGTCGGGGGTGGCAGTTCTTC. It codes for CASSQGRGWQFF.

This clonotype was observed a handful of times. The chain combines TRBV5-4 with TRBJ2-2; no firm D call. The CDR3 contains 11 residues. Germline V gene sequence: CDR1 SGHNT, CDR2 YYREEE (reference sequence). Trimming left V 4 bases short and J 5 bases short, with 3 bases between. Written as DNA, the CDR3 is TGTGCCAGCAGCCGGACCGGGGAGCTGTTTTTT. Protein product: CASSRTGELFF.

This clonotype was seen repeatedly, ten times or more. The V call is TRBV6-6, the J call TRBJ1-2, with D tentatively TRBD1 (6 bases). Germline V gene lookup returns CDR1 MNHNY and CDR2 SVGAGI (reference sequence). Trimming removed 5 bases from V and 4 bases from J, with 17 bases in between. This CDR3 is 15 amino acids long. CDR3 protein: CASSETGRGVYGYTF. The CDR3 bases are TGTGCCAGCAGTGAAACAGGGCGAGGAGTCTATGGCTACACCTTC.

This clonotype came up many times. This chain joins TRBV24-1 and TRBJ2-3; a possible D gene is TRBD2 (5 bases). Germline V gene data show CDR1 as KGHDR and CDR2 as SFDVKD. This CDR3 is built from 12 residues. Between the trimmed V and J ends, which lost 5 bases and 10 bases, there was a span of 12 bases. CDR3 residues: CATSGGDTSQYF. CDR3 nucleotides: TGTGCCACCAGTGGGGGAGACACCTCGCAGTATTTT.

This clonotype was seen repeatedly, ten times or more. The rearrangement links TRBV6-2 or TRBV6-3 to TRBJ2-5, with D possibly being TRBD2 (6 bases). Trimming took off 5 bases at V and 5 bases at J, with 15 bases between the two ends. Per germline, CDR1 MNHEY and CDR2 SVGEGT. This CDR3 has 14 amino acids. The CDR3 nucleotides are TGTGCCAGCAGTCCGGGAGAGCGTTATGAGACCCAGTACTTC. Its protein product is CASSPGERYETQYF.

This clonotype has a count of ten or more. The rearrangement uses TRBV7-9 and TRBJ2-1, with 11 bases lining up with TRBD1. The CDR3 runs to 20 residues. V shed 6 bases, J shed 0 bases, and the junction held 16 bases outside the gene matches. Germline CDR1 is SEHNR and CDR2 is FQNEAQ (reference sequence). The CDR3 DNA follows: TGTGCCAGCAGAAAGTATGCGTGGACAGGGGGCTCGCGCTCCTACAATGAGCAGTTCTTC. Amino acids: CASRKYAWTGGSRSYNEQFF.

J is TRBJ1-5 and V is TRBV7-2; D might be TRBD1 (5 bases). The CDR3 loop spans 15 amino acids. Germline loops: CDR1 SGHTA, CDR2 FQGNSA. The V end lost 4 bases, the J end lost 4 bases, and 14 bases lay between the germline ends. CDR3 loop: CASSSGRADNQPQHF. The CDR3 coding sequence is TGTGCCAGCAGCTCCGGCAGGGCCGATAATCAGCCCCAGCATTTT. Using reference TRBV7-2 and TRBJ1-5 for the parts outside the CDR3, the full variable domain is GAGVSQSPSNKVTEKGKDVELRCDPISGHTALYWYRQSLGQGLEFLIYFQGNSAPDKSGLPSDRFSAERTGGSVSTLTIQRTQQEDSAVYLCASSSGRADNQPQHFGDGTRLSIL.